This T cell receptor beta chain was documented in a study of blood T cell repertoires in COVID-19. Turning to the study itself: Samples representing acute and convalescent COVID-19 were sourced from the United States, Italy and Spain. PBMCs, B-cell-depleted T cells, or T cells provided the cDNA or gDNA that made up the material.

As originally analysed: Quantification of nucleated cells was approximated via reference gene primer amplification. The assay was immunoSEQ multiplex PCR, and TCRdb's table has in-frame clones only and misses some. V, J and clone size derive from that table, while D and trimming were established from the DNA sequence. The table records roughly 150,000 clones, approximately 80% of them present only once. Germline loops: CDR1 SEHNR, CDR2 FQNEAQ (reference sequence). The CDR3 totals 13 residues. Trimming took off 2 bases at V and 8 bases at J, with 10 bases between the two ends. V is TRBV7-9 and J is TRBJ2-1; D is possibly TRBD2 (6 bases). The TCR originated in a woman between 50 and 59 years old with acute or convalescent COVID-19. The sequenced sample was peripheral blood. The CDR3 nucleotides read TGTGCCAGCAGCTTAAGGGGAGGCGATGAGCAGTTCTTC. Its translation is CASSLRGGDEQFF.